These 11 T cell receptor beta chains share one sample of origin, sequenced in a study of blood T cell dynamics during melanoma immunotherapy (dated by TCRdb to about 2020). The method was the immunoSEQ multiplex PCR assay. TCRdb limited this immuneACCESS table to in-frame rearrangements with V and J called. A share of clones is missing; checked studies link under half to unresolved V genes, and the rest is unexplained. The sample table lists around 13,000 clones, about 88% of them with a count of one. In total, the top ten clones hold roughly 8.6% of the sample. The time point label corresponds to: pre-treatment baseline. The sequencing here drew on blood, taken from a patient treated with checkpoint blockade. Every receptor here comes from a human donor with melanoma.

The chain couples TRBV9 to TRBJ1-2, with D unresolved. The CDR3 runs to 14 residues. Germline-derived CDR1 and CDR2 are SGDLS and YYNGEE. Trimming took off 0 bases at V and 5 bases at J, with 11 bases between the two ends. CDR3 in amino acids: CASSVASEAYGYTF. For the CDR3, the DNA is TGTGCCAGCAGCGTAGCTTCGGAGGCTTATGGCTACACCTTC.

The chain joins TRBV30 to TRBJ1-6; D gene ambiguous. The ends were cut back, 5 bases at V and 0 bases at J, with 5 bases in the middle. The CDR3 has 13 amino acids. CDR1 GTSNPN and CDR2 SVGIG come from the germline V gene (reference sequence). The CDR3 loop is CAWQSSYNSPLHF. CDR3 nucleotides: TGTGCCTGGCAGAGCTCCTATAATTCACCCCTCCACTTT.

This clone has just one count. The chain couples TRBV9 to TRBJ1-2; D call uncertain. V was clipped by 0 bases and J by 1 base, with 10 bases between them. This CDR3 region has 15 residues. CDR1 is SGDLS, CDR2 YYNGEE, per germline. CDR3 sequence (DNA): TGTGCCAGCAGCGTAGGTGGCAGCCTTAACTATGGCTACACCTTC. It specifies CASSVGGSLNYGYTF.

This clone came up a few times. This chain joins TRBV21-1 and TRBJ1-6; the table's D call, TRBD1, has no DNA check behind it. TRBV21-1 is termed a pseudogene. This CDR3 region has 20 residues. The chain's CDR3 is CASSKDTGTGGSSYNSPLHF. The CDR3 DNA sequence: TGTGCCAGCAGCAAAGACACCGGGACAGGGGGTAGCTCCTATAATTCACCCCTCCACTTT.

V gene TRBV25-1 combines with J gene TRBJ1-3; D is ambiguous. The ends were cut back, 8 bases at V and 0 bases at J, with 5 bases in the middle. The CDR3 sequence is 12 residues long. Germline V gives CDR1 MGHDK, CDR2 SYGVNS. Written as DNA, the CDR3 is TGTGCCAGCGAATCCTCTGGAAACACCATATATTTT. It yields the protein CASESSGNTIYF.

The chain recombines TRBV5-1 with TRBJ1-2; D is possibly TRBD1 (6 bases). Germline CDR1 SGHRS, CDR2 YFSETQ. This CDR3 comprises 13 residues. V lost 4 bases and J 4 bases, leaving 11 bases between the germline ends. The CDR3 loop is CASSPQGLYGYTF. The DNA for the CDR3 is TGCGCCAGCAGCCCACAGGGTCTCTATGGCTACACCTTC. The full variable domain, with the rest looked up from reference TRBV5-1 and TRBJ1-2, is KAGVTQTPRYLIKTRGQQVTLSCSPISGHRSVSWYQQTPGQGLQFLFEYFSETQRNKGNFPGRFSGRQFSNSRSEMNVSTLELGDSALYLCASSPQGLYGYTFGSGTRLTVV.

This chain links TRBV19 with TRBJ2-7; D is perhaps TRBD2 (6 bases). V was clipped by 3 bases and J by 4 bases, with 16 bases between them. The CDR3 covers 15 residues. CDR1 and CDR2 (germline): LNHDA, SQIVND (reference sequence). CDR3 bases: TGTGCCAGTAGTATTCGACTCGGGAGAGGGTACGAGCAGTACTTC. It specifies CASSIRLGRGYEQYF.

The chain joins TRBV6-5 to TRBJ1-1; D is perhaps TRBD1 (6 bases). Trimming cost V 7 bases and J 5 bases, with 17 bases left between them. This CDR3 region has 14 residues. Germline values: CDR1 MNHEY, CDR2 SVGAGI. In DNA form, the CDR3 reads TGTGCCAGCAACCCCCGGGGGGCTTGGACTGAAGCTTTCTTT. Its protein is CASNPRGAWTEAFF.

The V gene is TRBV10-1, the J gene TRBJ2-4; D perhaps matches TRBD2 (7 bases). Per germline, CDR1 WNHNN and CDR2 SYGVQD (reference sequence). CDR3 length equals 15 residues. Trimming removed 0 bases from V and 6 bases from J, with 12 bases in between. The DNA for the CDR3 is TGCGCCAGCAGTGAGTCGAGGGGAGGGGGAAACATTCAGTACTTC. Amino acid sequence: CASSESRGGGNIQYF.

The table lists this clone with a few counts. The chain couples TRBV25-1 to TRBJ1-3; TRBD1 is a possible D gene (5 bases). V dropped 5 bases and J dropped 2 bases, with 10 bases sitting between them. This CDR3 spans 14 amino acids. Germline V gene lookup returns CDR1 MGHDK and CDR2 SYGVNS. The CDR3 protein is CASSSQVAGNTIYF. The CDR3, as DNA: TGTGCCAGCAGTTCACAGGTAGCTGGAAACACCATATATTTT.

This chain links TRBV7-6 with TRBJ2-3, with 7 bases that match TRBD2. The CDR3 runs to 15 residues. With 1 base clipped from V and 3 bases from J, the junction kept 4 bases outside the gene matches. The germline V gene has CDR1 SGHVS and CDR2 FNYEAQ. CDR3 amino acids: CASSLVGGWTDTQYF. In nucleotides, the CDR3 is TGTGCCAGCAGCTTAGTGGGGGGGTGGACAGATACGCAGTATTTT.